The T cell receptor beta chain described here comes from a study of T cell clonotyping in hematopoietic cell transplantation. Study-level results: No sorting was done, leaving CD4 and CD8 contributions mixed. Graft donor and pretransplant recipient Inverse Simpson Index values predicted broader posttransplant TCR diversity. Recipient TCR diversity dropped after transplant; expanded clonotypes rose from day 30 to 180. At the given depth, recipient repertoires were over 97% de novo clonotypes.

Germline-derived CDR1 and CDR2 are MNHNY and SVGAGI (reference sequence). This CDR3 spans 13 amino acids. J lost 2 bases, V lost 9 bases, and 5 bases had no gene match. A remark on this clone: The antigen is unknown.

Indicated time point: recipient sample about 28 days before transplant, after cytoreduction. TCRdb's copy holds only in-frame clones and misses some; the assay was immunoSEQ multiplex PCR. The profile covers tens of thousands of clones, with around 96% appearing a single time and under 2% taken by the ten largest. The TCR comes from a woman between 50 and 59 years old with acute myeloid leukemia. Some clones in this sample may be carry-over from other donors' samples. Sequenced material: peripheral blood mononuclear cells, taken before stem cell transplant. V usage is TRBV6-6 and J usage is TRBJ1-2, with 8 bases aligning to TRBD1. The CDR3 coding sequence is TGTGCCAGTGGACAGGGCGCCAACTATGGCTACACCTTC. Its translation: CASGQGANYGYTF.